This T cell receptor beta chain was recovered during a study of CD8 T cells in ankylosing spondylitis. The study's findings and limits: Several of the motif variants were reported before in synovial fluid and blood from reactive arthritis. Matched ankylosing spondylitis synovial fluid reportedly showed significant enrichment of disease-linked clones. Among TCR beta sequences, a motif of under ten highly homologous variants appeared characteristic of ankylosing spondylitis blood.

This clonotype was counted ten times or more. Antigen unknown. The CDR3 is 14 residues long. With 4 bases removed from V and 3 bases from J, the gap between germline ends came to 10 bases. Germline loops: CDR1 LGHNA, CDR2 YSLEER. As the method for making TCR beta libraries, quantitative 5'-RACE with molecular barcodes was used. TCRdb ran MiXCR on the 5' RACE reads and lists one entry per CDR3 protein. This table holds fewer than 550,000 distinct CDR3 sequences, approximately 5% found once. The J gene is TRBJ2-1, the V gene TRBV4-3; D remains ambiguous. This clonotype originated in a male donor with ankylosing spondylitis. Specimen: blood, either unsorted or a sorted T cell fraction (not recorded which). The chain's CDR3 is CASSPGSFYNEQFF. CDR3 sequence (DNA): TGCGCCAGCAGCCCGGGTAGCTTCTACAATGAGCAGTTCTTC.